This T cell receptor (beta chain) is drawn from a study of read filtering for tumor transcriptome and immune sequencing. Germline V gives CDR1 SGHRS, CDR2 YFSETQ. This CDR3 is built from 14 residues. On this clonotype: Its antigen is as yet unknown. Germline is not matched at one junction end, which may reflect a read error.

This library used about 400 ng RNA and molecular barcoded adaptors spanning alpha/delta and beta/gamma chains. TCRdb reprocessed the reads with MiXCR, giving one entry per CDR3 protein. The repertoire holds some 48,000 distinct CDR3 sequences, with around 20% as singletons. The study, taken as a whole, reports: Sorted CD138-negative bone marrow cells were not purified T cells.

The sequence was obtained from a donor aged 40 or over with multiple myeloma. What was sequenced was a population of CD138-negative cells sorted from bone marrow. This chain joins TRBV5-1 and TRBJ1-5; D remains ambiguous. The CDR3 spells CTSSLDGAGQPQHF. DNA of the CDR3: TGCACCAGCAGCTTGGACGGCGCGGGGCAGCCCCAGCATTTT.